The 19 T cell receptor beta chains reported below all come from one sample, sequenced in a study of siplizumab effects on memory and regulatory T cells. Libraries were prepared by immunoSEQ multiplex PCR; TCRdb keeps only in-frame clonotypes and omits some of them. This sample has 100,000 or so clones; under 95% occur once, and the top ten carry approximately 0.32%. Sequencing input: CD4+ T cells sorted from blood. These receptors were collected from a human donor in good health.

The chain is built from TRBV9 and TRBJ2-1, with 10 bases identical to TRBD1. Germline V gene lookup returns CDR1 SGDLS and CDR2 YYNGEE. CDR3 length: 15 residues. V lost 4 bases to trimming and J lost 6 bases; unmatched junction nucleotides: 7. DNA of the CDR3: TGTGCCAGCAGCTCCGGGACAGGGGCGGGCAATGAGCAGTTCTTC. It specifies CASSSGTGAGNEQFF.

V is TRBV7-9 and J is TRBJ1-4; D gene uncertain. V lost 5 bases, J lost 0 bases, and 10 bases lay in between. In germline, CDR1 is SEHNR, CDR2 FQNEAQ (reference sequence). The CDR3 sequence is 15 residues long. The CDR3 DNA sequence: TGTGCCAGCAGCCCATCCAGTGCAACTAATGAAAAACTGTTTTTT. This sequence encodes CASSPSSATNEKLFF.

The chain couples TRBV14 to TRBJ2-1; 7 bases are shared with TRBD2. The trim removed 3 bases at V and 4 bases at J, leaving 6 bases unmatched. The CDR3 consists of 15 residues. Germline V CDR1 and CDR2: SGHDN, FVKESK. CDR3 protein: CASSQTRTSYNEQFF. Written as DNA, the CDR3 is TGTGCCAGCAGCCAGACCCGGACTAGTTACAATGAGCAGTTCTTC.

This chain joins TRBV11-3 and TRBJ2-7; D perhaps matches TRBD1 (6 bases). CDR3 length: 14 amino acids. Germline V CDR1 and CDR2: SGHNT, YENEEA. V was clipped by 1 base and J by 2 bases, with 9 bases between them. The CDR3 spells CASSLGGQTYEQYF. The CDR3 nucleotides read TGTGCCAGCAGCTTAGGGGGGCAAACCTACGAGCAGTACTTC.

Only one count was recorded for this clone. V gene TRBV5-1 combines with J gene TRBJ1-1, with 7 nucleotides matching TRBD1. Trimming at V came to 0 bases and at J to 6 bases, leaving 5 bases not matched to a gene. Germline V lookup: CDR1 SGHRS, CDR2 YFSETQ. The CDR3 is made up of 14 amino acids. CDR3 nucleotide sequence: TGCGCCAGCAGCTTGGGCCCTACAGGGGCTGAAGCTTTCTTT. It specifies CASSLGPTGAEAFF. The whole variable domain, remainder taken from reference TRBV5-1 and TRBJ1-1, is KAGVTQTPRYLIKTRGQQVTLSCSPISGHRSVSWYQQTPGQGLQFLFEYFSETQRNKGNFPGRFSGRQFSNSRSEMNVSTLELGDSALYLCASSLGPTGAEAFFGQGTRLTVV.

This chain uses TRBV19 with TRBJ1-2; D not certain. The CDR3 totals 13 residues. The V and J ends lost 6 bases and 5 bases respectively, with 13 bases between them. Germline V lookup: CDR1 LNHDA, CDR2 SQIVND (reference sequence). The CDR3 nucleotides are TGTGCCAGTAGCATGGGCAGGAATTATGGCTACACCTTC. Protein product: CASSMGRNYGYTF.

V usage is TRBV10-2 and J usage is TRBJ1-1; D call uncertain. The germline CDR1 and CDR2 sequences are WSHSY and SAAADI. This CDR3 is built from 15 residues. The V and J ends lost 8 bases and 4 bases respectively, with 20 bases between them. CDR3 nucleotides: TGCGCCAGCTCTCAACGTGACGGCCTGGGCACTGAAGCTTTCTTT. It codes for CASSQRDGLGTEAFF.

The rearrangement uses TRBV6-6 and TRBJ1-2, with D possibly TRBD1 on 5 matching bases. Trimming removed 1 base at V and 0 bases at J, with 12 bases between. The CDR3 is 16 residues long. Germline values: CDR1 MNHNY, CDR2 SVGAGI (reference sequence). DNA of the CDR3: TGTGCCAGCAGTTACTTTGCAGGGCCAGCTAACTATGGCTACACCTTC. Protein sequence: CASSYFAGPANYGYTF.

The CDR3 DNA sequence: TGTGCCAGCTCAGACTATTTCCGGACAGGCTCTGGAAACACCATATATTTT. Amino acids: CASSDYFRTGSGNTIYF. The chain links TRBV18 to TRBJ1-3; TRBD1 matches 7 bases. After removal of 5 bases from V and 0 bases from J, the junction contained 10 bases not matched to a gene. The CDR3 runs to 17 residues. CDR1 is KGHSH, CDR2 LQKENI, per germline.

CDR3 amino acids: CASSWTGGDTEAFF. In DNA form, the CDR3 reads TGCGCCAGCAGCTGGACAGGGGGAGACACTGAAGCTTTCTTT. The chain combines TRBV5-1 with TRBJ1-1; the match to TRBD1 covers 10 bases. This CDR3 spans 14 amino acids. In germline, CDR1 is SGHRS, CDR2 YFSETQ. J was trimmed by 3 bases and V by 3 bases; bases with no gene match: 2.

The rearrangement links TRBV7-9 to TRBJ2-2, with TRBD2 matching 9 bases. Germline trimming cut 2 bases from V and 4 bases from J; bases unmatched to any gene: 5. CDR1 is SEHNR and CDR2 is FQNEAQ in the germline V gene (reference sequence). The CDR3 extends over 16 amino acids. CDR3 residues: CASSLSLAGPTGELFF. The CDR3 coding sequence is TGTGCCAGCAGCTTATCTCTAGCGGGGCCCACCGGGGAGCTGTTTTTT.

This chain links TRBV7-9 with TRBJ2-1; D might be TRBD2 (6 bases). This CDR3 spans 16 amino acids. The V end lost 3 bases, the J end lost 6 bases, and 18 bases lay between the germline ends. Per germline, CDR1 SEHNR and CDR2 FQNEAQ (reference sequence). The CDR3: CASSFWRRDNGNEQFF. The CDR3 DNA reads as TGTGCCAGCAGCTTCTGGAGGCGGGATAACGGCAATGAGCAGTTCTTC.

This chain uses TRBV29-1 with TRBJ1-2, with D unresolved. Germline-derived CDR1 and CDR2 are SQVTM and ANQGSEA. V was trimmed by 6 bases and J by 4 bases, leaving 12 bases between them. This CDR3 has 12 amino acids. DNA for the CDR3: TGCAGCGTACCCGACGGCCTCTATGGCTACACCTTC. It specifies CSVPDGLYGYTF.

The chain has TRBV5-4 and TRBJ1-1; tentative D call: TRBD1 (6 bases). Germline CDR1 and CDR2: SGHNT and YYREEE (reference sequence). The CDR3 totals 14 residues. Trimming left V 0 bases short and J 4 bases short, with 10 bases between. The CDR3 nucleotides are TGTGCCAGCAGCTTGGCAGGGGAAGGCACTGAAGCTTTCTTT. It codes for CASSLAGEGTEAFF.

J is TRBJ2-7 and V is TRBV30; the match to TRBD2 covers 13 bases. V shed 4 bases, J shed 4 bases, and the junction held 10 bases outside the gene matches. Germline assignment: CDR1 GTSNPN and CDR2 SVGIG (reference sequence). CDR3 length: 16 amino acids. The CDR3 is CAWKGARTSGSYEQYF. CDR3 nucleotides: TGTGCCTGGAAGGGGGCCCGGACTAGCGGGAGTTACGAGCAGTACTTC.

The V gene is TRBV18, the J gene TRBJ2-7, with 10 bases that match TRBD1. Germline V gives CDR1 KGHSH, CDR2 LQKENI. The trim removed 3 bases at V and 8 bases at J, leaving 4 bases unmatched. The CDR3 is 13 amino acids. CDR3 coding DNA: TGTGCCAGCTCACCCCGGGACAGGGGTCAGCAGTACTTC. As protein: CASSPRDRGQQYF.

The chain joins TRBV9 to TRBJ1-5, with 7 bases matching TRBD1. This CDR3 comprises 15 residues. V was pared by 2 bases and J by 7 bases, with 9 bases of the junction left unmatched. Germline loops: CDR1 SGDLS, CDR2 YYNGEE. The CDR3 DNA sequence: TGTGCCAGCAGCGTCGGGGACAGTTATATCCAGCCCCAGCATTTT. As protein: CASSVGDSYIQPQHF.

The chain uses TRBV15 and TRBJ1-5; D ambiguous. With 3 bases removed from V and 0 bases from J, the gap between germline ends came to 3 bases. Looked up from germline, CDR1 is LNHNV and CDR2 is YYDKDF (reference sequence). The CDR3 has 13 residues. CDR3 sequence: CATSRVSNQPQHF. CDR3 nucleotides: TGTGCCACCAGCAGGGTTAGCAATCAGCCCCAGCATTTT.

This clone occurred a few times. The V call is TRBV19, the J call TRBJ1-6, with a tentative D call TRBD1 (5 bases). The CDR3 spans 15 residues. The V end was cut by 8 bases, the J end by 7 bases, with 18 bases between. Per the germline V gene, CDR1 is LNHDA and CDR2 is SQIVND (reference sequence). The CDR3 DNA sequence: TGTGCCAGTTCGATTAATCGGGACTCCAATTCACCCCTCCACTTT. Protein sequence: CASSINRDSNSPLHF.